This T cell receptor beta chain appears in the sequencing data of a study of T cell responses to AZD1222 COVID-19 vaccine. Findings and caveats of the study: At study baseline, merely six AZD1222 recipients were seropositive. CD4 TCRs linked to vaccination spanned spike, dominating at 160-218 and 743-854.

This clone has more than one count but fewer than ten. The target antigen is unknown. Second-dose groups at about 4 or about 12 weeks were pooled. The CDR3 is 15 residues long. Sequencing was performed with immunoSEQ multiplex PCR; in TCRdb, only in-frame clones are kept and a portion is missing. Of around 80,000 clones listed, 80% to 90% are singletons. The receptor was derived from an adult who received the AZD1222 COVID-19 vaccine. Sequencing used peripheral blood, obtained 28 days after the second AZD1222 dose. This rearrangement joins TRBV21-1 to TRBJ1-2; TRBD1 is taken as the D call from the table, unchecked against the DNA. TRBV21-1 is a documented pseudogene. CDR3 nucleotides: TGTGCCAGCAGCAAAGGATCGACAGCCGACTATGGCTACACCTTC. Protein product: CASSKGSTADYGYTF.